These 2 T cell receptor beta chains came from one sample sequenced in a study of shared clonotypes between healthy human individuals. Using immunoSEQ multiplex PCR, the repertoire was profiled, and TCRdb retains in-frame clones only, with some absent. The data contain approximately 1.5 million clones, approximately 98.5% of them singletons. Sequencing was performed on naive CD4+ T cells sorted from blood. Subset denoted: CD45RA+ positively selected. These receptor sequences come from a man aged 25-45 years in good health.

The chain recombines TRBV5-1 with TRBJ1-4, with D possibly being TRBD1 (5 bases). Deletions cut 7 bases from V and 0 bases from J, with 10 bases between. There are 14 residues in the CDR3. Germline loops: CDR1 SGHRS, CDR2 YFSETQ. The CDR3 loop reads CASRTTATNEKLFF. In nucleotides, the CDR3 is TGCGCCAGCCGGACAACTGCAACTAATGAAAAACTGTTTTTT.

This clone was observed a handful of times. The chain couples TRBV5-1 to TRBJ1-4, with TRBD1 as a possible D gene (6 bases). CDR3 length equals 15 residues. Trimming pared 4 bases from V and 0 bases from J, leaving 10 bases between. From germline, CDR1 is SGHRS and CDR2 YFSETQ. CDR3 residues: CASSITGPTNEKLFF. CDR3 sequence (DNA): TGCGCCAGCAGCATAACAGGGCCAACTAATGAAAAACTGTTTTTT. Drawing the rest from reference TRBV5-1 and TRBJ1-4, the complete variable domain is KAGVTQTPRYLIKTRGQQVTLSCSPISGHRSVSWYQQTPGQGLQFLFEYFSETQRNKGNFPGRFSGRQFSNSRSEMNVSTLELGDSALYLCASSITGPTNEKLFFGSGTQLSVL.